This entry lists 13 T cell receptor beta chains sequenced from one sample in a study of blood T cell repertoires in COVID-19. Profiled with immunoSEQ multiplex PCR; TCRdb holds only in-frame clones, not every one. The data contain about 270,000 clones, about 85% of them seen just once; the ten biggest clones take up about 3%. Sequences were obtained from PBMCs or T cells enriched from blood (not recorded which). All receptors come from a woman between 45 and 65 years old who had recovered from COVID-19.

This clone was counted once. The chain has TRBV19 and TRBJ1-1; D gene uncertain. The CDR3 covers 14 residues. The V end lost 5 bases, the J end lost 1 base, and 11 bases lay between the germline ends. In germline, CDR1 is LNHDA, CDR2 SQIVND (reference sequence). CDR3: CASSLVQENTEAFF. The CDR3 coding sequence is TGTGCCAGTAGTCTAGTCCAGGAGAACACTGAAGCTTTCTTT.

The rearrangement uses TRBV7-9 and TRBJ1-3; D perhaps matches TRBD1 (5 bases). CDR3 size: 16 residues. V shed 2 bases and J shed 3 bases, with 14 bases lying between them. Germline V gives CDR1 SEHNR, CDR2 FQNEAQ (reference sequence). This CDR3 is CASSLRQGGIGNTIYF. The CDR3 DNA is TGTGCCAGCAGCTTAAGGCAGGGTGGTATTGGAAACACCATATATTTT. Supplemented by reference TRBV7-9 and TRBJ1-3, the full variable domain reads DTGVSQNPRHKITKRGQNVTFRCDPISEHNRLYWYRQTLGQGPEFLTYFQNEAQLEKSRLLSDRFSAERPKGSFSTLEIQRTEQGDSAMYLCASSLRQGGIGNTIYFGEGSWLTVV.

The chain has TRBV28 and TRBJ2-3; 12 positions agree with TRBD2. This CDR3 region has 16 residues. In germline, CDR1 is MDHEN, CDR2 SYDVKM. Trimming cost V 2 bases and J 6 bases; bases outside gene matches: 6. CDR3 sequence (DNA): TGTGCCAGCAGTTTAGGGACTAGCGGGTTTGTTGATACGCAGTATTTT. Translated, it gives CASSLGTSGFVDTQYF.

The chain employs TRBV19 and TRBJ2-1, with 7 bases lining up with TRBD1. Germline assignment: CDR1 LNHDA and CDR2 SQIVND (reference sequence). The junction had 13 bases not matched to a gene; V was cut back by 7 bases and J by 4 bases. The CDR3 runs 16 residues. The CDR3 spells CASNPYRDSLYNEQFF. The CDR3 nucleotides are TGTGCCAGTAACCCTTACCGGGACAGCCTTTACAATGAGCAGTTCTTC.

The V gene is TRBV19, the J gene TRBJ2-2, with 15 bases aligning to TRBD2. Germline CDR1 reads LNHDA; CDR2 reads SQIVND (reference sequence). The V gene end was trimmed by 6 bases and the J gene end by 4 bases; junction bases not matched to a gene: 12. The CDR3 is made up of 19 amino acids. The CDR3 DNA reads as TGTGCCAGTAGGAACCCGGGACTAGCGGGAGGTTTAGGCACCGGGGAGCTGTTTTTT. It encodes CASRNPGLAGGLGTGELFF. The full variable domain, rest sourced from reference TRBV19 and TRBJ2-2, is DGGITQSPKYLFRKEGQNVTLSCEQNLNHDAMYWYRQDPGQGLRLIYYSQIVNDFQKGDIAEGYSVSREKKESFPLTVTSAQKNPTAFYLCASRNPGLAGGLGTGELFFGEGSRLTVL.

This chain joins TRBV15 and TRBJ1-6; D call uncertain. Germline V lookup: CDR1 LNHNV, CDR2 YYDKDF (reference sequence). There are 13 residues in the CDR3. V was clipped by 0 bases and J by 13 bases, with 10 bases between them. The CDR3 loop is CATSRDGVIPLHF. CDR3 coding DNA: TGTGCCACCAGCAGAGACGGTGTTATCCCCCTCCACTTT.

The rearrangement uses TRBV28 and TRBJ1-1; D is uncertain. V lost 10 bases and J lost 0, with 15 bases in between. The CDR3 runs 14 residues. Germline lookup yields CDR1 MDHEN and CDR2 SYDVKM. The CDR3 is CATVHLSLNTEAFF. CDR3 nucleotide sequence: TGTGCCACCGTCCACCTCAGTCTGAACACTGAAGCTTTCTTT. Full variable domain (remainder filled in from reference TRBV28 and TRBJ1-1): DVKVTQSSRYLVKRTGEKVFLECVQDMDHENMFWYRQDPGLGLRLIYFSYDVKMKEKGDIPEGYSVSREKKERFSLILESASTNQTSMYLCATVHLSLNTEAFFGQGTRLTVV.

The gene calls are TRBV5-1 and TRBJ2-1; 9 bases fit TRBD2. This CDR3 spans 15 amino acids. The J segment lost 3 bases and the V segment lost 0 bases, leaving 1 base of the junction unmatched. Germline V gives CDR1 SGHRS, CDR2 YFSETQ. CDR3 in DNA: TGCGCCAGCAGCTTGGTTAGCGGGGGCTACAATGAGCAGTTCTTC. It yields the protein CASSLVSGGYNEQFF.

J is TRBJ2-2 and V is TRBV11-2, with D perhaps TRBD1 (5 bases). Germline V lookup: CDR1 SGHAT, CDR2 FQNNGV. The length of the CDR3 is 16 residues. The germline V and J ends were trimmed by 0 bases and 5 bases, with 13 bases remaining between them. The CDR3 is CASSLDPRDRTGELFF. Written as DNA, the CDR3 is TGTGCCAGCAGCTTAGATCCCAGGGATCGGACCGGGGAGCTGTTTTTT.

The gene calls are TRBV2 and TRBJ1-3, with TRBD1 identical over 8 bases. The CDR3 runs 18 residues. CDR1 and CDR2 (germline): SNHLY, FYNNEI. Germline trimming cut 3 bases from V and 2 bases from J; bases unmatched to any gene: 12. CDR3 bases: TGTGCCAGCAGTGAGAGAGGACCGGGACAGGTGACTGGAAACACCATATATTTT. Protein product: CASSERGPGQVTGNTIYF.

The chain recombines TRBV28 with TRBJ1-5; TRBD1 matches 9 bases. The CDR3 is 18 amino acids. V lost 6 bases, J lost 5 bases, and 17 bases stayed unmatched. Per germline, CDR1 MDHEN and CDR2 SYDVKM. In DNA form, the CDR3 reads TGTGCCAGCAGCGGTCCCGTCCCGGGACAGGGTTTTTATCAGCCCCAGCATTTT. Residues: CASSGPVPGQGFYQPQHF.

V usage is TRBV12-3 or TRBV12-4 and J usage is TRBJ1-3, with 9 bases aligning to TRBD1. The CDR3 has 13 amino acids. V shed 7 bases and J 6 bases; nucleotides not matched to a gene: 4. CDR3 in amino acids: CASTRDRENTIYF. The CDR3 DNA reads as TGTGCCAGCACCCGGGACAGGGAAAACACCATATATTTT.

The rearrangement joins TRBV29-1 to TRBJ2-1; 10 bases are a match to TRBD2. This CDR3 is built from 14 residues. The V gene end was trimmed by 5 bases and the J gene end by 7 bases; junction bases not matched to a gene: 8. Germline V lookup: CDR1 SQVTM, CDR2 ANQGSEA. CDR3 DNA: TGCAGCGTTAGCGGGAGGGGATCATTTAATGAGCAGTTCTTC. Its protein product is CSVSGRGSFNEQFF.